This T cell receptor beta chain was captured in a study of blood T cells in healthy people across ages. Together with a sample-barcoded 5' primer, a J-beta primer mix was included in a second PCR lasting roughly 7 to 11 cycles. CDR3-containing paired-end reads numbering at least 2.5 million came from each sample. MiXCR, run by TCRdb on the 5' RACE reads, gives a single entry per CDR3 protein. The sample records almost 300,000 distinct CDR3 sequences, roughly 27% being singletons. Overall study results and limits: Diversity of TCR beta per million T cells declined in a roughly linear way with age. Both naive CD4+ cell counts and diversity were greater in long-lived donors than in aged donors. The study regarded diversity estimates from one million T cells as underestimates.

This clonotype was recorded many times. The antigen is undetermined. Looked up from germline, CDR1 is KGHSH and CDR2 is LQKENI. This CDR3 is 12 amino acids long. The genes are TRBV18 and TRBJ2-5; D might be TRBD1 (5 bases). The closer fit of TRBJ2-1 to the DNA end suggests the J call may be wrong. The source of this sequence is a woman in her seventies in good health. Sequencing was carried out using blood. Written as DNA, the CDR3 is TGTGCCAGCTCGAAATCAGGGAATGAGCAGTTCTTC. This translates into CASSKSGNEQFF.